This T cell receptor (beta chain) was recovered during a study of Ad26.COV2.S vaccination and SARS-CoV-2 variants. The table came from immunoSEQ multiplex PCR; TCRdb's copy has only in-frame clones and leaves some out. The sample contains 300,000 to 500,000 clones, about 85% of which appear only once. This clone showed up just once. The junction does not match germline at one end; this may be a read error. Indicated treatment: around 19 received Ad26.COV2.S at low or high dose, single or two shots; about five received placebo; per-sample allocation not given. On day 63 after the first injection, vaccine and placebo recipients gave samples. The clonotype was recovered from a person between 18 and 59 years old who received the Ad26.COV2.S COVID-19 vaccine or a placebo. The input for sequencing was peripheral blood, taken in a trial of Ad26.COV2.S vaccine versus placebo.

CDR3 region: CASAHGTSYTF. The CDR3, as DNA: TGCGCTTCAGCTCACGGGACTAGCTATACTTTC. The gene calls are TRBV4-1 and TRBJ2-4; 9 bases agree with TRBD2. The CDR3 covers 11 residues. The V gene's germline CDR1 is MGHRA and CDR2 YSYEKL.